This T cell receptor beta chain was captured in a study of cytomegalovirus exposure and HLA in healthy donors. About the research overall: An early data release held 70 million to 90 million unique TCRs from HLA-typed donors. Study-level results: An analysis was carried out at a later point. It showed that HLA-associated TCR beta chains were more clonally expanded than equally common non-associated chains.

J lost 7 bases, V lost 3 bases, and 8 bases had no gene match. CDR1 is SQVTM, CDR2 ANQGSEA, per germline. The CDR3 has 15 residues. Points on this clone: Its cognate antigen is unknown.

The PCR ran on 60 Vbeta and 13 Jbeta primers. TCRdb keeps only in-frame clones here, not all; method: immunoSEQ multiplex PCR. Of fewer than 90,000 clones listed, about 79% are singletons. This clonotype was obtained from a female donor in good health and CMV-seronegative. The rearrangement uses TRBV29-1 and TRBJ2-1; 11 bases fit TRBD1. Material for sequencing was PBMCs. The CDR3 loop is CSVDRTGGHGNEQFF. The CDR3 DNA is TGCAGCGTTGACCGGACAGGGGGCCACGGGAATGAGCAGTTCTTC.